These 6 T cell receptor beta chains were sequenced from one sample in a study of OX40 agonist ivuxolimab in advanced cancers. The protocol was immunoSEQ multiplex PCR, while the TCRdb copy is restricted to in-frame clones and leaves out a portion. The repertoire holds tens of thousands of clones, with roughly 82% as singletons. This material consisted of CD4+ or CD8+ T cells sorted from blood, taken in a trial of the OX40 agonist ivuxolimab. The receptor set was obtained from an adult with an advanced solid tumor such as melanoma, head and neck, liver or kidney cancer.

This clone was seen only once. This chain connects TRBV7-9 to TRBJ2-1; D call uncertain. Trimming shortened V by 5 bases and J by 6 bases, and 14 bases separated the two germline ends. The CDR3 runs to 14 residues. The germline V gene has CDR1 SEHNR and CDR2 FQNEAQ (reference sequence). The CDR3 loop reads CASSLLIETNEQFF. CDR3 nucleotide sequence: TGTGCCAGCAGCCTACTTATTGAGACCAATGAGCAGTTCTTC.

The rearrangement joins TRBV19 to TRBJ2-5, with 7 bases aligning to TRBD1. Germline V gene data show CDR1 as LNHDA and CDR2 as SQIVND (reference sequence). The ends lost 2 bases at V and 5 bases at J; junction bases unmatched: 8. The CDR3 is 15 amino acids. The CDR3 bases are TGTGCCAGTAGTATATTCCGACAGGGCGGGGAGACCCAGTACTTC. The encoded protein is CASSIFRQGGETQYF.

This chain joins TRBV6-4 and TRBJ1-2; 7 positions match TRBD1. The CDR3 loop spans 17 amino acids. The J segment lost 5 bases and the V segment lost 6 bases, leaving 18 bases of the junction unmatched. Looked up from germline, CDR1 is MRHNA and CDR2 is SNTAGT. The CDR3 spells CASSPQPGQLTRYGYTF. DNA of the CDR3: TGTGCCAGCAGCCCCCAACCGGGACAGCTAACCCGTTATGGCTACACCTTC.

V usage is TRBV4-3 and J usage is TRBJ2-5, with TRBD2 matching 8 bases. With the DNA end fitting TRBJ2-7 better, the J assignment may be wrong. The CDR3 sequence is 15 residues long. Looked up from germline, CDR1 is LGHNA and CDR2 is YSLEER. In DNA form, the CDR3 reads TGCGCCAGCAGCCAAGGATTAGCGGGAATCTACGAGCAGTACTTC. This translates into CASSQGLAGIYEQYF.

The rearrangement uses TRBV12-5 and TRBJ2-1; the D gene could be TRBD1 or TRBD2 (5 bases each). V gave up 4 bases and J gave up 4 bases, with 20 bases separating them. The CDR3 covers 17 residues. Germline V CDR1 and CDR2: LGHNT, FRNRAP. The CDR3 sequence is CASGWTPGLGIYNEQFF. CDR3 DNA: TGTGCTAGTGGTTGGACACCGGGATTGGGGATTTACAATGAGCAGTTCTTC. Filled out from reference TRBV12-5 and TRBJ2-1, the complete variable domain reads DARVTQTPRHKVTEMGQEVTMRCQPILGHNTVFWYRQTMMQGLELLAYFRNRAPLDDSGMPKDRFSAEMPDATLATLKIQPSEPRDSAVYFCASGWTPGLGIYNEQFFGPGTRLTVL.

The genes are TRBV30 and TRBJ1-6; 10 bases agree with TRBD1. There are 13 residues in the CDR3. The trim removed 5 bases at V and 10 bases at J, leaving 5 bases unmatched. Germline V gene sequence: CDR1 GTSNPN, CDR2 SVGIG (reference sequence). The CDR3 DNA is TGTGCCTGGGCCGGGACAGGGGCCTCACCCCTCCACTTT. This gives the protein CAWAGTGASPLHF.